The clone carrying this T cell receptor (beta chain) was observed once. Its target is not known. Per the original data handling: ImmunoSEQ only sent back junction sequences with no quality scores, so filtering was done differently. Sequencing used immunoSEQ multiplex PCR; TCRdb keeps in-frame clones, though not all of them. Clone size and V and J calls were adopted from that table, with D and trimming inferred from the DNA. The sample has about 2 million clones, about 95% seen once. Terminally differentiated effector memory CD45RA+ cells were excluded from the naive CD8 cells, which were CD45RO-negative and positively selected for CCR7. Recent acute infections and vaccinations were absent in the healthy HIV-negative adult donors. These data are taken from a study of shared clonotypes between healthy human individuals. Findings of the study overall: Even with large depth, rarefaction showed that sorted-subset sequencing was incomplete.

V was pared by 5 bases and J by 5 bases, with 9 bases between. This CDR3 spans 12 amino acids. Germline CDR1 SEHNR, CDR2 FQNEAQ (reference sequence). The chain couples TRBV7-9 to TRBJ1-2; D gene ambiguous. Sequenced: naive CD8+ T cells sorted from blood. The sequence came from a man younger than 30 in good health. The CDR3 bases are TGTGCCAGCAGCCCCATTACGTATGGCTACACCTTC. This encodes CASSPITYGYTF.